Presented here are 32 T cell receptor beta chains from one specimen sequenced in a study of blood T cell repertoires in COVID-19. TCRdb's copy holds only in-frame clones and misses some; the assay was immunoSEQ multiplex PCR. This repertoire shows fewer than 500,000 clones, 85% to 90% found once; its top ten account for around 0.91%. The sample consisted of PBMCs or T cells enriched from blood (not recorded which). These receptors were collected from a woman in her thirties with acute COVID-19.

The J gene is TRBJ2-5, the V gene TRBV4-3; 8 positions agree with TRBD2. Unmatched junction bases numbered 5, after V lost 4 bases and J lost 7 bases. CDR3 length: 13 amino acids. Germline CDR1 is LGHNA and CDR2 is YSLEER. The CDR3 nucleotides read TGCGCCAGCAGCCCCCGTCGGGGGGGGACCCAGTACTTC. Amino acid sequence: CASSPRRGGTQYF.

The chain has TRBV6-2 or TRBV6-3 and TRBJ1-1; D possibly corresponds to TRBD1 (5 bases). Germline V gives CDR1 MNHEY, CDR2 SVGEGT. The length of the CDR3 is 16 residues. V lost 5 bases, J lost 0 bases, and 16 bases lay in between. DNA of the CDR3: TGTGCCAGCAGTCCCTGGGGGGGTCTGATGAACACTGAAGCTTTCTTT. Translated: CASSPWGGLMNTEAFF.

This clone has only one observation. The V call is TRBV6-5, the J call TRBJ1-5; no firm D call. The CDR3 loop spans 14 amino acids. The V end was cut by 6 bases, the J end by 6 bases, with 15 bases between. Germline CDR1 reads MNHEY; CDR2 reads SVGAGI. Written as DNA, the CDR3 is TGTGCCAGCAGCACCCTCCCTCGAGGTCAGCCCCAGCATTTT. Translation gives CASSTLPRGQPQHF.

The sample holds one count of this clone. V and J are TRBV7-3 and TRBJ2-5; 7 positions agree with TRBD1. J lost 5 bases, V lost 5 bases, and 5 bases had no gene match. The CDR3 spans 13 residues. The V gene's germline CDR1 is SGHTA and CDR2 FQGTGA. CDR3 nucleotides: TGTGCCAGCAGCACAAGGGGGCGGGAGACCCAGTACTTC. This encodes CASSTRGRETQYF.

J is TRBJ2-1 and V is TRBV18; no definite D call. This CDR3 is 15 amino acids long. The V end was cut by 4 bases, the J end by 0 bases, with 10 bases between. Germline lookup yields CDR1 KGHSH and CDR2 LQKENI. The CDR3 sequence is CASSQITGSYNEQFF. The CDR3 DNA follows: TGTGCCAGCTCACAAATAACCGGCTCCTACAATGAGCAGTTCTTC.

The chain couples TRBV18 to TRBJ1-6, with D possibly being TRBD1 (5 bases). CDR1 is KGHSH and CDR2 is LQKENI in the germline V gene. The CDR3 length is 14 residues. V dropped 3 bases and J dropped 5 bases, with 8 bases sitting between them. The CDR3 region is CASSPGPNNSPLHF. The CDR3 region has the DNA TGTGCCAGCTCACCGGGGCCCAATAATTCACCCCTCCACTTT.

This clone was counted once. The chain combines TRBV5-6 with TRBJ2-7, with 9 bases fitting TRBD1. Unmatched junction bases numbered 12, after V lost 4 bases and J lost 4 bases. Germline V gene sequence: CDR1 SGHDT, CDR2 YYEEEE. The CDR3 totals 16 residues. The CDR3 protein is CASSLGGQGQKYEQYF. DNA for the CDR3: TGTGCCAGCAGCCTCGGCGGACAGGGGCAAAAGTACGAGCAGTACTTC.

The CDR3 DNA reads TGTGCCAGCACCCGACCGGACAGGCCCGACGAGCAGTACTTC. Its protein is CASTRPDRPDEQYF. The V and J genes are TRBV27 and TRBJ2-7; TRBD1 aligns across 7 bases. CDR3 length equals 14 residues. V was pared by 7 bases and J by 5 bases, with 11 bases of the junction left unmatched. Germline loops: CDR1 MNHEY, CDR2 SMNVEV (reference sequence).

This clone was recorded only once. This chain uses TRBV5-5 with TRBJ2-7, with TRBD1 matching 8 bases. The CDR3 loop spans 15 amino acids. The J segment lost 4 bases and the V segment lost 2 bases, leaving 8 bases of the junction unmatched. In germline, CDR1 is SGHKS, CDR2 YYEKEE (reference sequence). CDR3 protein: CASSFSRQGSYEQYF. The CDR3 DNA sequence: TGTGCCAGCAGCTTTTCTAGACAGGGGAGTTACGAGCAGTACTTC.

This chain joins TRBV7-2 and TRBJ1-5; possible D gene TRBD1, 5 bases. The CDR3 totals 15 residues. The germline V gene encodes CDR1 SGHTA and CDR2 FQGNSA. Trimming removed 4 bases at V and 6 bases at J, with 16 bases between. DNA of the CDR3: TGTGCCAGCAGCTCCCAGGGCAGGCGGAGTCAGCCCCAGCATTTT. It codes for CASSSQGRRSQPQHF.

The V and J genes are TRBV30 and TRBJ1-6, with D unclear. Germline V lookup: CDR1 GTSNPN, CDR2 SVGIG (reference sequence). Trimming stripped 1 base from V and 0 bases from J, with 7 bases between. The CDR3 runs to 15 residues. CDR3 protein: CAWSDGPSYNSPLHF. The CDR3 bases are TGTGCCTGGAGTGATGGCCCCTCCTATAATTCACCCCTCCACTTT.

The chain employs TRBV2 and TRBJ1-4, with D perhaps TRBD1 (5 bases). The germline V and J ends were trimmed by 6 bases and 5 bases, with 10 bases remaining between them. Germline V CDR1 and CDR2: SNHLY, FYNNEI. The CDR3 length is 13 residues. DNA for the CDR3: TGTGCCAGCAGGCCGGACAAGAATGAAAAACTGTTTTTT. This codes for CASRPDKNEKLFF. The whole variable domain, remainder taken from reference TRBV2 and TRBJ1-4, is EPEVTQTPSHQVTQMGQEVILRCVPISNHLYFYWYRQILGQKVEFLVSFYNNEISEKSEIFDDQFSVERPDGSNFTLKIRSTKLEDSAMYFCASRPDKNEKLFFGSGTQLSVL.

The chain joins TRBV5-1 to TRBJ2-1; 8 bases are a match to TRBD1. Germline V gene sequence: CDR1 SGHRS, CDR2 YFSETQ. The trim removed 3 bases at V and 7 bases at J, leaving 12 bases unmatched. The CDR3 spans 16 residues. The CDR3 DNA sequence: TGCGCCAGCAGCTCCCGGGGAAGGACAGGGACTAATGAGCAGTTCTTC. This gives the protein CASSSRGRTGTNEQFF. The variable domain in full, completed from reference TRBV5-1 and TRBJ2-1, reads KAGVTQTPRYLIKTRGQQVTLSCSPISGHRSVSWYQQTPGQGLQFLFEYFSETQRNKGNFPGRFSGRQFSNSRSEMNVSTLELGDSALYLCASSSRGRTGTNEQFFGPGTRLTVL.

The chain employs TRBV5-4 and TRBJ1-2; D is undetermined. Trimming stripped 0 bases from V and 4 bases from J, with 16 bases between. CDR3 length: 16 residues. Germline CDR1 is SGHNT and CDR2 is YYREEE (reference sequence). The chain's CDR3 is CASSLDPLGELYGYTF. The DNA of the CDR3 is TGTGCCAGCAGCTTGGATCCATTAGGAGAACTCTATGGCTACACCTTC.

The chain links TRBV27 to TRBJ1-4; 7 positions agree with TRBD1. With 5 bases clipped from V and 4 bases from J, the junction kept 7 bases outside the gene matches. From germline, CDR1 is MNHEY and CDR2 SMNVEV (reference sequence). This CDR3 has 15 amino acids. CDR3 nucleotides: TGTGCCAGCAGTAAGGACAGGTTCATTAATGAAAAACTGTTTTTT. This sequence encodes CASSKDRFINEKLFF.

The chain links TRBV5-4 to TRBJ1-2, with D maybe TRBD1 (5 bases). The CDR3 runs to 14 residues. V was cut by 0 bases and J by 5 bases, with 11 bases left in between. CDR1 is SGHNT, CDR2 YYREEE, per germline (reference sequence). CDR3 DNA: TGTGCCAGCAGCTTGGTTGGGACTGCTTATGGCTACACCTTC. Translating gives CASSLVGTAYGYTF. The complete variable domain, with remaining parts taken from reference TRBV5-4 and TRBJ1-2, reads ETGVTQSPTHLIKTRGQQVTLRCSSQSGHNTVSWYQQALGQGPQFIFQYYREEENGRGNFPPRFSGLQFPNYSSELNVNALELDDSALYLCASSLVGTAYGYTFGSGTRLTVV.

The chain recombines TRBV27 with TRBJ1-1, with a weak D call TRBD1 (5 bases). The CDR3 extends over 16 amino acids. The V gene's germline CDR1 is MNHEY and CDR2 SMNVEV (reference sequence). Trimming removed 0 bases at V and 5 bases at J, with 16 bases between. DNA for the CDR3: TGTGCCAGCAGTTTATCTGGGGCGGGAGAAAGAACTGAAGCTTTCTTT. Protein product: CASSLSGAGERTEAFF.

This clone appeared a few times. The chain uses TRBV6-5 and TRBJ1-1; perhaps TRBD1 as D (5 bases). Germline-derived CDR1 and CDR2 are MNHEY and SVGAGI. The CDR3 is made up of 15 amino acids. V was pared by 4 bases and J by 1 base, with 13 bases between. This chain's CDR3 is CASSSAGTENTEAFF. DNA for the CDR3: TGTGCCAGCAGTTCCGCCGGGACTGAGAACACTGAAGCTTTCTTT.

The table lists this clone with a few counts. The rearrangement uses TRBV14 and TRBJ1-3; tentative D call: TRBD1 (6 bases). Trimming left V 6 bases short and J 4 bases short, with 13 bases between. The CDR3 totals 14 residues. Germline V gives CDR1 SGHDN, CDR2 FVKESK. The CDR3 sequence: CASRPTGTGNTIYF. The CDR3 DNA reads as TGTGCCAGCAGACCAACAGGGACGGGAAACACCATATATTTT.

This CDR3 is CASSLGAGHAGNTIYF. The CDR3 DNA is TGTGCCAGCAGCTTAGGAGCGGGGCATGCTGGAAACACCATATATTTT. This chain connects TRBV7-6 to TRBJ1-3, with a weak D call TRBD1 (5 bases). From germline, CDR1 is SGHVS and CDR2 FNYEAQ. The CDR3 runs 16 residues. The ends were cut back, 1 base at V and 2 bases at J, with 12 bases in the middle.

The chain employs TRBV19 and TRBJ1-5, with no clear D. V lost 6 bases and J 5 bases, leaving 11 bases between the germline ends. Germline assignment: CDR1 LNHDA and CDR2 SQIVND (reference sequence). The CDR3 runs to 13 residues. CDR3 amino acids: CASSTDSHQPQHF. Written as DNA, the CDR3 is TGTGCCAGTAGCACGGACTCTCATCAGCCCCAGCATTTT. Full variable domain (outside the CDR3, taken from reference TRBV19 and TRBJ1-5): DGGITQSPKYLFRKEGQNVTLSCEQNLNHDAMYWYRQDPGQGLRLIYYSQIVNDFQKGDIAEGYSVSREKKESFPLTVTSAQKNPTAFYLCASSTDSHQPQHFGDGTRLSIL.

The chain uses TRBV12-3 or TRBV12-4 and TRBJ1-1; D unclear. CDR3 length: 13 residues. The V end lost 2 bases, the J end lost 1 base, and 5 bases lay between the germline ends. This chain's CDR3 is CASSLSPNTEAFF. The CDR3 coding sequence is TGTGCCAGCAGTTTAAGCCCGAACACTGAAGCTTTCTTT.

This clone has only one observation. V and J are TRBV7-9 and TRBJ2-5; D unclear. This CDR3 has 11 amino acids. Germline values: CDR1 SEHNR, CDR2 FQNEAQ (reference sequence). The V end was cut by 5 bases, the J end by 5 bases, with 6 bases between. The CDR3 is CASSPGETQYF. CDR3 nucleotide sequence: TGTGCCAGCAGCCCCGGGGAGACCCAGTACTTC.

The V gene is TRBV15, the J gene TRBJ2-7; D call uncertain. Trimming pared 1 base from V and 4 bases from J, leaving 14 bases between. The CDR3 has 15 amino acids. Germline-derived CDR1 and CDR2 are LNHNV and YYDKDF (reference sequence). The CDR3 nucleotides are TGTGCCACCAGCAGAGTAGAGCCGCCCCGGTACGAGCAGTACTTC. Amino acid sequence: CATSRVEPPRYEQYF.

The V call is TRBV25-1, the J call TRBJ1-6, with 8 bases fitting TRBD1. The germline gives CDR1 MGHDK, CDR2 SYGVNS. The CDR3 sequence is 16 residues long. Trimming cost V 4 bases and J 4 bases; bases outside gene matches: 6. CDR3 region: CASSARTGKYNSPLHF. CDR3 in DNA: TGTGCCAGCAGTGCGCGGACAGGGAAGTATAATTCACCCCTCCACTTT. Using reference TRBV25-1 and TRBJ1-6 for the parts outside the CDR3, the full variable domain is EADIYQTPRYLVIGTGKKITLECSQTMGHDKMYWYQQDPGMELHLIHYSYGVNSTEKGDLSSESTVSRIRTEHFPLTLESARPSHTSQYLCASSARTGKYNSPLHFGNGTRLTVT.

The chain has TRBV9 and TRBJ2-2; 11 positions match TRBD2. V was pared by 0 bases and J by 6 bases, with 4 bases of the junction left unmatched. Germline CDR1 reads SGDLS; CDR2 reads YYNGEE. The CDR3 sequence is 16 residues long. The CDR3 nucleotides are TGTGCCAGCAGCGTAGGGCTAGCGGGGGGAGCCGGGGAGCTGTTTTTT. Protein sequence: CASSVGLAGGAGELFF.

The gene calls are TRBV7-9 and TRBJ2-7, with 8 bases identical to TRBD2. Germline values: CDR1 SEHNR, CDR2 FQNEAQ (reference sequence). J was trimmed by 0 bases and V by 1 base; bases with no gene match: 2. The CDR3 is made up of 15 amino acids. The CDR3 nucleotides read TGTGCCAGCAGCTTAGAGCGGGGGCTCTCCTACGAGCAGTACTTC. Its protein product is CASSLERGLSYEQYF.

CDR3 sequence reads: CASSMLHTYEQYF. Written as DNA, the CDR3 is TGTGCCAGTAGTATGTTGCACACCTACGAGCAGTACTTC. The chain is built from TRBV19 and TRBJ2-7, with D unclear. CDR1 is LNHDA, CDR2 SQIVND, per germline (reference sequence). The CDR3 extends over 13 amino acids. Between the trimmed V and J ends, which lost 3 bases and 2 bases, there was a span of 8 bases.

V and J are TRBV6-2 or TRBV6-3 and TRBJ1-1; D possibly corresponds to TRBD1 (5 bases). V lost 2 bases to trimming and J lost 1 base, with 14 bases between them. Germline V CDR1 and CDR2: MNHEY, SVGEGT. This CDR3 spans 16 amino acids. CDR3 residues: CASSYPARRANTEAFF. Written as DNA, the CDR3 is TGTGCCAGCAGTTACCCGGCCCGCAGGGCGAACACTGAAGCTTTCTTT.

A single count supports this clone. This chain connects TRBV7-9 to TRBJ1-2, with 7 bases lining up with TRBD1. Germline V gene data show CDR1 as SEHNR and CDR2 as FQNEAQ (reference sequence). V was clipped by 2 bases and J by 5 bases; unmatched bases: 8. The CDR3 runs 15 residues. CDR3 residues: CASSLSQGDWYGYTF. The CDR3 nucleotides read TGTGCCAGCAGCTTAAGCCAGGGGGATTGGTATGGCTACACCTTC.

The J gene is TRBJ2-3, the V gene TRBV7-2, with 7 bases identical to TRBD2. The CDR3 extends over 14 amino acids. The V gene end was trimmed by 5 bases and the J gene end by 2 bases; junction bases not matched to a gene: 4. Germline CDR1 SGHTA, CDR2 FQGNSA. The CDR3 DNA sequence: TGTGCCAGCAGCCGGGGGGAGCACACAGATACGCAGTATTTT. Translating it yields CASSRGEHTDTQYF.

V is TRBV6-5 and J is TRBJ1-1; possible D gene TRBD1, 6 bases. The length of the CDR3 is 14 residues. Trimming removed 6 bases from V and 5 bases from J, with 16 bases in between. The germline V gene has CDR1 MNHEY and CDR2 SVGAGI. CDR3 nucleotide sequence: TGTGCCAGCAGCCTCCACAGGGAAGGGACTGAAGCTTTCTTT. Amino acid sequence: CASSLHREGTEAFF.